The next 8 T cell receptor beta chains were all read from a single sample in a study of T-cell memory formation after mild COVID-19. TCRdb ran MiXCR on the 5' RACE reads and lists one entry per CDR3 protein. The sample has 130,000 to 150,000 distinct CDR3 sequences, less than 20% seen once. Sequencing was performed on PBMCs or a T cell subset sorted from them (not recorded which). The receptors originated from an adult woman who had mild COVID-19 (a few samples of this study predate the infection). Cell type and time point are not known.

The chain recombines TRBV20-1 with TRBJ2-3; 11 bases are a match to TRBD2. The trim removed 6 bases at V and 6 bases at J, leaving 2 bases unmatched. Per germline, CDR1 DFQATT and CDR2 SNEGSKA (reference sequence). The CDR3 is 12 amino acids. CDR3 coding DNA: TGCAGTGCCGGGACTAGCGGTGATACGCAGTATTTT. Translating it yields CSAGTSGDTQYF.

The count of this clonotype is one. This chain uses TRBV5-1 with TRBJ2-2; TRBD1 is a possible D gene (6 bases). Deletions cut 0 bases from V and 2 bases from J, with 17 bases between. The CDR3 is 18 amino acids. Germline CDR1 SGHRS, CDR2 YFSETQ. The CDR3 protein is CASSLDGRTAINTGELFF. CDR3 coding DNA: TGCGCCAGCAGCTTGGATGGTCGGACAGCCATAAACACCGGGGAGCTGTTTTTT.

This chain links TRBV29-1 with TRBJ2-7; D is uncertain. Germline V CDR1 and CDR2: SQVTM, ANQGSEA. The CDR3 runs to 14 residues. Trimming cost V 4 bases and J 2 bases, with 15 bases left between them. CDR3 amino acids: CSVVTRSAAYEQYF. CDR3 DNA: TGCAGCGTTGTGACGAGGTCAGCCGCCTACGAGCAGTACTTC.

The chain combines TRBV29-1 with TRBJ2-1, with a weak D call TRBD2 (6 bases). Trimming left V 2 bases short and J 6 bases short, with 14 bases between. This CDR3 has 14 amino acids. Germline assignment: CDR1 SQVTM and CDR2 ANQGSEA. CDR3 in amino acids: CSVERGNGGNEQFF. In DNA form, the CDR3 reads TGCAGCGTTGAACGGGGGAACGGCGGCAATGAGCAGTTCTTC.

This clonotype has more than one count but fewer than ten. The germline gene is not matched at one end of the junction; a read error may be the cause. The J gene is TRBJ2-7, the V gene TRBV7-7; a possible D gene is TRBD2 (5 bases). The CDR3 extends over 15 amino acids. Germline lookup yields CDR1 SSHAT and CDR2 FNYEAQ (reference sequence). The CDR3 region has the DNA TGTGCTAGCAGCTTAGGCTCGGGGTGGACCCACGAGCAGTACTTC. Protein: CASSLGSGWTHEQYF.

This chain joins TRBV29-1 and TRBJ2-3; TRBD1 matches at 10 bases. The CDR3 length is 14 residues. Germline CDR1 SQVTM, CDR2 ANQGSEA. With 6 bases clipped from V and 5 bases from J, the junction kept 8 bases outside the gene matches. The CDR3 coding sequence is TGCAGCGTAGCCCGGACAGGGGGTCAAGATACGCAGTATTTT. Translation gives CSVARTGGQDTQYF.

The chain is built from TRBV5-1 and TRBJ2-3; D remains unclear. The germline gives CDR1 SGHRS, CDR2 YFSETQ. The V and J ends lost 0 bases and 1 base respectively, with 9 bases between them. This CDR3 is 15 amino acids long. CDR3 in DNA: TGCGCCAGCAGCTTGGGGGGAATAGGCACAGATACGCAGTATTTT. Its translation: CASSLGGIGTDTQYF.

The genes are TRBV4-1 and TRBJ2-4, with 9 positions matching TRBD2. CDR1 MGHRA and CDR2 YSYEKL come from the germline V gene. The CDR3 has 20 amino acids. The V and J ends lost 0 bases and 3 bases, in that order; junction bases with no gene match: 15. In DNA, the CDR3 is TGCGCCAGCAGCCAAGATTCCAGCGGGGGGCGCAACCGTTACAAAAACATTCAGTACTTC. It encodes CASSQDSSGGRNRYKNIQYF.